This T cell receptor beta chain came from a study of cytomegalovirus exposure and HLA in healthy donors. General study findings and limits: Both high specificity and high sensitivity reportedly marked the classifier's diagnosis of cytomegalovirus status. There were a few CMV-associated chains whose specificity for CMV antigens was confirmed in vitro. According to the study, approximately 150 TCR beta chains were cytomegalovirus-associated.

This CDR3 region has 14 residues. In germline, CDR1 is SNHLY, CDR2 FYNNEI. Trimming removed 5 bases from V and 5 bases from J; junction bases left unmatched: 5. Separate from the approximately 670-subject first cohort, the approximately 120-subject validation cohort was the one that the donors belonged to. TCRdb's table, derived via immunoSEQ multiplex PCR, lists solely in-frame clones and lacks some. The data hold 150,000 to 200,000 clones, with approximately 96% observed a single time. On this clone itself: Its antigen is as yet unknown.

This sequence was found in a woman aged 18-29 years in good health and CMV-seronegative. The sequenced sample consisted of PBMCs. V is TRBV2 and J is TRBJ1-1, with 10 bases fitting TRBD1. CDR3 nucleotide sequence: TGTGCCAGCAGTCGACAGGGGGCTGGGACTGAAGCTTTCTTT. It is translated as CASSRQGAGTEAFF.